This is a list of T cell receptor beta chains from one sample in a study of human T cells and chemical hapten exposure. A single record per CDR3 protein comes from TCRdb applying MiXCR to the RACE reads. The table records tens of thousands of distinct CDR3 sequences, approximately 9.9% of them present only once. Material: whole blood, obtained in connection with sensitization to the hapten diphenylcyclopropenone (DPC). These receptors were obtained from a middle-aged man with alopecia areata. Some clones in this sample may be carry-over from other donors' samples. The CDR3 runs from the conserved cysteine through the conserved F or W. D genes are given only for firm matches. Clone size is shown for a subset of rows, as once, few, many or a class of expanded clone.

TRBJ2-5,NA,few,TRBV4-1,TGCGCCAGCAGCCAACTAACACCTCCAGAGACCCAGTACTTC,CASSQLTPPETQYF
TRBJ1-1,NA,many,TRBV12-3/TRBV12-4,TGTGCCAGCAGCCTCCAACAGGGATCTGAAGCTTTCTTT,CASSLQQGSEAFF
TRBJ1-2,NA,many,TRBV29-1,TGCAGCGTTGAGGGGCCAGAACCTGGCTACACCTTC,CSVEGPEPGYTF
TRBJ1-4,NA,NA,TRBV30,TGTGCCTGGACCGATCGAACGGGTTTCCAGACTAATGAAAAACTGTTTTTT,CAWTDRTGFQTNEKLFF
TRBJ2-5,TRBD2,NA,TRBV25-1,TGTGCCAGCAGTACACCGGGAGGGCGAGTCGAGACCCAGTACTTC,CASSTPGGRVETQYF
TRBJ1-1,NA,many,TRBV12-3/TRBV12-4,TGTGCCAGCAGTTTAGTAGGACTGAGGACGAGCACTGAAGCTTTCTTT,CASSLVGLRTSTEAFF
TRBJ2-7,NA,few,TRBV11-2,TGTGCCAGCAGCGAACGGGGCGAGCAGTACTTC,CASSERGEQYF
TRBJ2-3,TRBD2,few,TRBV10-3,TGTGCCATCAGTGAACTAGCGGGCTCTAGCACAGATACGCAGTATTTT,CAISELAGSSTDTQYF
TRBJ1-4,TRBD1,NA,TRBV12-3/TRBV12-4,TGTGCCAGCAGCCAGTTCACAGGGGCAACTAATGAAAAACTGTTTTTT,CASSQFTGATNEKLFF
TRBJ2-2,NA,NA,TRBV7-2,TGTGCCAGCAGCTTACCTGGACAGCCTACCGGGGAGCTGTTTTTT,CASSLPGQPTGELFF
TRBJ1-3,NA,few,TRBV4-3,TGCGCCAGCAGCCAAGACTCTGGCTCTGGAAACACCATATATTTT,CASSQDSGSGNTIYF
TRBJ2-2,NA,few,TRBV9,TGTGCCAGCATTCCAGGGGTGACCGGGGAGCTGTTTTTT,CASIPGVTGELFF
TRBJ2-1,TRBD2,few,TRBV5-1,TGCGCCAGCAGCCCCTCTAGCGGGAGGGCTTTGCTGTTCTTC,CASSPSSGRALLFF
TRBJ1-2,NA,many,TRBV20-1,TGCAGTGCTAGTAGGGGAAGAGGGGCGCCTTATGGCTACACCTTC,CSASRGRGAPYGYTF
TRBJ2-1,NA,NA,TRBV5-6,TGTGCCAGCAGCTTGCCCACTAACTCCTACAATGAGCAGTTCTTC,CASSLPTNSYNEQFF